This T cell receptor (beta chain) was observed in a study of PD-1 blockade in classical Hodgkin lymphoma. The CDR3 runs to 16 residues. Unmatched junction bases numbered 5, after V lost 0 bases and J lost 4 bases. Germline CDR1 SGHNT, CDR2 YYREEE (reference sequence). Only in-frame clones appear in the TCRdb table, and some are missing; sequencing was by immunoSEQ multiplex PCR. The repertoire consists of tens of thousands of clones, with roughly 90% occurring once and the leading ten covering about a quarter. Regarding time point: cycle 4 day 1 (C4D1), after more than five weeks of nivolumab. Every patient experienced relapse after autologous stem cell transplantation, and brentuximab vedotin exposure varied.

This receptor was taken from a human donor with classical Hodgkin lymphoma. The sample was peripheral blood mononuclear cells (PBMCs), taken before the fourth cycle of nivolumab. The chain couples TRBV5-4 to TRBJ2-1; 9 bases match TRBD1. CDR3 residues: CASSLGLTGGYNEQFF. In nucleotides, the CDR3 is TGTGCCAGCAGCTTGGGATTGACAGGGGGTTACAATGAGCAGTTCTTC.